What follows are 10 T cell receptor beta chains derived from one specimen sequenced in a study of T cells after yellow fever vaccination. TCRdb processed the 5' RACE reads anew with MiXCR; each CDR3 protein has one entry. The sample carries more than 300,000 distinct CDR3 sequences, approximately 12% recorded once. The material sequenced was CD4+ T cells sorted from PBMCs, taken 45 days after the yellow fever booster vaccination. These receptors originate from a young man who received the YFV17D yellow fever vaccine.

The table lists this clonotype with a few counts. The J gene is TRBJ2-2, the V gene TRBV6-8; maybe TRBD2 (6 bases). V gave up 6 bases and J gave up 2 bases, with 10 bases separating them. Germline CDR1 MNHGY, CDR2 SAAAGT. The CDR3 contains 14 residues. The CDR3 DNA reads TGTGCCAGCAGATTGACTAGAAACACCGGGGAGCTGTTTTTT. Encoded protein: CASRLTRNTGELFF.

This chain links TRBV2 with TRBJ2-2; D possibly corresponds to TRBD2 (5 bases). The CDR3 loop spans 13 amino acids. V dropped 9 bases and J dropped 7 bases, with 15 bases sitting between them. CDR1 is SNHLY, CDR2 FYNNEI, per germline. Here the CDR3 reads CARRRAAGGELFF. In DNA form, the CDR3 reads TGTGCCAGAAGACGGGCTGCGGGCGGGGAGCTGTTTTTT.

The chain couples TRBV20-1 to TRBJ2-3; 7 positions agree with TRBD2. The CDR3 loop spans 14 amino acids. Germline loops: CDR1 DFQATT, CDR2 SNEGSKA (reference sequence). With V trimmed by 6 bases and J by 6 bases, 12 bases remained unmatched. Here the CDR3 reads CSAYQLGGDDTQYF. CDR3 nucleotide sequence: TGCAGTGCCTACCAGTTGGGGGGGGACGATACGCAGTATTTT.

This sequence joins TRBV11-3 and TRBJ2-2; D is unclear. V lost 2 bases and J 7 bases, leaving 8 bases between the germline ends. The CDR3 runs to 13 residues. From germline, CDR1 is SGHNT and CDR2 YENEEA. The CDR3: CASSLSASGELFF. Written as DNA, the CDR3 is TGTGCCAGCAGCTTAAGTGCCAGCGGGGAGCTGTTTTTT.

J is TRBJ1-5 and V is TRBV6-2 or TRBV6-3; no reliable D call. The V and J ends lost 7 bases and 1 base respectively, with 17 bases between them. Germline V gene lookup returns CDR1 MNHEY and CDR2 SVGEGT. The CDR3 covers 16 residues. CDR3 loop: CASNSLSGRSNQPQHF. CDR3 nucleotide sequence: TGTGCCAGCAACTCCCTGTCAGGACGCAGCAATCAGCCCCAGCATTTT.

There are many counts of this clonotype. The CDR3 region is CASSAYQETQYF. DNA of the CDR3: TGTGCCAGCAGTGCGTACCAAGAGACCCAGTACTTC. V is TRBV2 and J is TRBJ2-5; D gene ambiguous. Germline assignment: CDR1 SNHLY and CDR2 FYNNEI. CDR3 length: 12 residues. Trimming removed 4 bases from V and 0 bases from J, with 3 bases in between.

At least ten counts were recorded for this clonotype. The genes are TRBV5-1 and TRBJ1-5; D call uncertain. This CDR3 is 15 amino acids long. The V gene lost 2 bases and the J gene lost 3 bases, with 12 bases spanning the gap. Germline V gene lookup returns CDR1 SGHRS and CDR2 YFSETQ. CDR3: CASSLRGEPNQPQHF. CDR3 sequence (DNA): TGCGCCAGCAGCTTACGTGGCGAACCCAATCAGCCCCAGCATTTT.

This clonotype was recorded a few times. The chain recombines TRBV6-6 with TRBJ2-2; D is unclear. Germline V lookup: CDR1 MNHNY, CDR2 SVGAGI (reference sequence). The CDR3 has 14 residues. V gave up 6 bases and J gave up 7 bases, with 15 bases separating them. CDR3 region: CASSHHRSGGELFF. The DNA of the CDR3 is TGTGCCAGCAGCCACCATCGGAGTGGCGGGGAGCTGTTTTTT.

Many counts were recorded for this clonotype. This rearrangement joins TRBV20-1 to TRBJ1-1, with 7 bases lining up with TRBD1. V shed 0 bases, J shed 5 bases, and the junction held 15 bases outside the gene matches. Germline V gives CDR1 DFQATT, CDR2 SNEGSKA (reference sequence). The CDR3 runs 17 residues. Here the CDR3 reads CSARDLLLQGPWTEAFF. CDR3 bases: TGCAGTGCTAGAGATCTCCTTCTACAGGGGCCGTGGACTGAAGCTTTCTTT.

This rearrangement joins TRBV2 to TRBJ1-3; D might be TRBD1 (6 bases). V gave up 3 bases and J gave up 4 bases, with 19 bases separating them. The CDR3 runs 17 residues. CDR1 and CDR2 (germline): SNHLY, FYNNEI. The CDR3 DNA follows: TGTGCCAGCAGTGAGTTCAGGGGATCGCCGGAGGGAAACACCATATATTTT. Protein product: CASSEFRGSPEGNTIYF.